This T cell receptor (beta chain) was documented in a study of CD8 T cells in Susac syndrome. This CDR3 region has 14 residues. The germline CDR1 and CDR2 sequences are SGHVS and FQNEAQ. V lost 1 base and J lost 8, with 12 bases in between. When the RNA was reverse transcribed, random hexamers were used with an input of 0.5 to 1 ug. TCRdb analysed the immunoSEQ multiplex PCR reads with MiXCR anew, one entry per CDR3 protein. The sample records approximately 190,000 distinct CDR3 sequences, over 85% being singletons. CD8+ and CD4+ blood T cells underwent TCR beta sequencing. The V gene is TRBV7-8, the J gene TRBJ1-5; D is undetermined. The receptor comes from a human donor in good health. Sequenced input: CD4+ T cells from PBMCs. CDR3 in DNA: TGTGCCAGCAGCTTAGGGGCTCACGGGGAGCCCCAGCATTTT. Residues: CASSLGAHGEPQHF. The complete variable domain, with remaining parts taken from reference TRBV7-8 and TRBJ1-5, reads GAGVSQSPRYKVAKRGQDVALRCDPISGHVSLFWYQQALGQGPEFLTYFQNEAQLDKSGLPSDRFFAERPEGSVSTLKIQRTQQEDSAVYLCASSLGAHGEPQHFGDGTRLSIL.